This T cell receptor (beta chain) was profiled in a study of regulatory T cells in long-lasting Graves disease (dated by TCRdb to the early 2020s). About the investigation overall: Persistent Graves' disease was defined as antithyroid drug treatment for over 5 years with persistently positive TSH receptor autoantibodies. Peripheral blood TCR sequencing and RNA sequencing compared persistent Graves' disease patients with newly diagnosed Graves' disease patients. The study was conducted in China and was registered as a clinical trial. A total of some 35 samples underwent TCR sequencing, from 13 patients with persistent Graves' disease and roughly 20 patients with newly diagnosed Graves' disease. Persistent Graves' disease patients in the clinical cohort had taken antithyroid drugs for about 10.3 years on average. Broader findings and caveats from the paper: Compared with newly diagnosed patients, patients with persistent Graves' disease had lower TCR Shannon entropy and fewer highly expanded clones, which suggests clonal expansion. Sequencing and analysis were limited to the TCR beta chain. The authors acknowledged the small sample size as a limitation that may reduce accuracy. Because the primary lesion, thyroid tissue, could not be accessed, the study looked at peripheral blood alone. Persistent patients shared more public clonotypes among themselves (around 2,500) than newly diagnosed patients did (approximately 870).

According to the study, the label for this sample's time point signals: persistent/refractory GD, antithyroid drugs over 5 years with positive TRAb. For both TCR sequencing and RNA sequencing, RNA was extracted from PBMCs using TRIzol. Graves' disease was diagnosed according to American Thyroid Association guidelines. Recruitment of patients was carried out at an endocrinology department in Xi'an, China. Each patient gave approximately 10 milliliters of peripheral blood, collected in an EDTA anticoagulant tube. Ficoll Paque Plus density gradient separation was used to isolate PBMCs, and no further T cell sorting was done. An Agilent 2100 Bioanalyzer and agarose gel were used to assess RNA quality, and a NanoDrop 2000 was used to measure RNA concentration. This clonotype was counted many times. The antigen it recognizes is unknown. No clone much larger than this one lies a single base away; base qualities are absent.

Library preparation was by multiplex PCR. The sequencing machine was an Illumina HiSeq 4000. CDR3 regions were amplified by Arm-PCR with iRepertoire HTBI primers to construct TCR beta libraries. Before sequencing, the PCR products went through gel purification. Turning to the authors' computational methods: Gene usage analysis of CDR3 amino acid clonotypes relied on the roughly 60 TRBV and around 14 TRBJ segments identified across samples. Filtered high-quality paired reads were merged into contigs using COPE and FqMerger. BLAST was used to align contigs to IMGT TRBV, TRBD and TRBJ reference genes, and CDR3 was defined according to IMGT. Any clonotype with a frequency above 0.1% was counted as a highly expanded clone. Shannon entropy was used to measure repertoire diversity, and the Gini coefficient was used to measure V-J evenness. Clonotypes shared by more than one individual were considered public. TCRdb ran its own pipeline on the public reads, namely fastp trimming at Q25 and MiXCR clone calling, and kept in-frame beta chains. Rows merge per CDR3 protein into single entries with the most common DNA and genes. The authors' filters were not applied to this entry. For this sample there are 400,000 to 600,000 distinct CDR3 sequences; about 22% appear just once. The ten biggest clones cover roughly 7.1% of the sample.

The sequence was collected from a female donor with Graves disease. The starting material was peripheral blood mononuclear cells (PBMCs), obtained when the disease was refractory, from a patient treated with antithyroid drugs.

DNA sequence: TGTGCCAGCAGCCCCTCTTCCAACACTGAAGCTTTCTTT. Translated, it gives CASSPSSNTEAFF. This chain joins TRBV7-9 to TRBJ1-1; no D gene call is confident. V lost 5 bases and J lost 2 bases; the stretch between them is 9 bases long. The germline V gene (reference sequence) yields SEHNR for CDR1 and FQNEAQ for CDR2. Counted from cysteine to phenylalanine, this CDR3 has 13 amino acids. Only the CDR3 portion is preserved as DNA: 39 bases, with reading frame beginning at the first base.